One and the same sample provided the 20 T cell receptor beta chains below, sequenced in a study of T cells in localized non-small cell lung cancer. The protocol was immunoSEQ multiplex PCR, while the TCRdb copy is restricted to in-frame clones and leaves out a portion. The sample lists about 52,000 clones, roughly 89% seen once, with about 20% in the top ten. The sample here was peripheral blood, taken before any cancer treatment. The receptors derive from a male donor aged 60 or over with stage III squamous cell lung carcinoma.

The chain is built from TRBV6-5 and TRBJ1-5; 9 nucleotides align to TRBD1. The CDR3 contains 13 residues. Germline lookup yields CDR1 MNHEY and CDR2 SVGAGI. Trimming took 2 bases from V and 11 from J; bases not matched to a gene: 4. The CDR3 DNA is TGTGCCAGCAGTTACCGGACAGGGGAGGCCCAGCATTTT. Its protein product is CASSYRTGEAQHF.

The genes are TRBV19 and TRBJ1-4; 8 bases map to TRBD1. With V trimmed by 0 bases and J by 11 bases, 5 bases remained unmatched. This CDR3 comprises 14 residues. Per germline, CDR1 LNHDA and CDR2 SQIVND (reference sequence). The CDR3 sequence is CASSIDLTGAKLFF. In DNA form, the CDR3 reads TGTGCCAGTAGTATAGATCTGACAGGGGCGAAACTGTTTTTT.

This clone has just one count. The chain couples TRBV5-1 to TRBJ2-7; weak D call: TRBD1 (6 bases). Germline V gives CDR1 SGHRS, CDR2 YFSETQ. CDR3 size: 13 residues. V gave up 4 bases and J gave up 4 bases, with 12 bases separating them. The CDR3 DNA sequence: TGCGCCAGCAGCCAAGGGGGTTCTTACGAGCAGTACTTC. Its protein product is CASSQGGSYEQYF.

The genes are TRBV6-1 and TRBJ2-7; no firm D call. V was pared by 7 bases and J by 0 bases, with 13 bases between. The germline gives CDR1 MNHNS, CDR2 SASEGT. This CDR3 is built from 14 residues. The CDR3 spells CASTLVDASYEQYF. The CDR3 region has the DNA TGTGCCAGCACCCTGGTGGACGCCTCCTACGAGCAGTACTTC.

This chain joins TRBV5-1 and TRBJ1-2; weak D call: TRBD1 (5 bases). Germline V lookup: CDR1 SGHRS, CDR2 YFSETQ. CDR3 length equals 15 residues. V was shortened by 4 bases and J by 2 bases, with 15 bases between the two germline ends. The CDR3 loop is CASSHEGQANYGYTF. The CDR3 DNA is TGCGCCAGCAGCCACGAGGGGCAGGCCAACTATGGCTACACCTTC.

This clone was observed a handful of times. The gene calls are TRBV4-1 and TRBJ2-3; TRBD2 matches 7 bases. Germline CDR1 is MGHRA and CDR2 is YSYEKL. V lost 0 bases, J lost 1 base, and 16 bases stayed unmatched. This CDR3 has 20 residues. The CDR3 protein is CASSQDWVVGAGSRTDTQYF. The CDR3 DNA sequence: TGCGCCAGCAGCCAAGATTGGGTGGTTGGAGCGGGGAGCCGCACAGATACGCAGTATTTT.

The V call is TRBV27, the J call TRBJ1-2; D unresolved. Germline V gene data show CDR1 as MNHEY and CDR2 as SMNVEV (reference sequence). Trimming stripped 2 bases from V and 8 bases from J, with 9 bases between. The CDR3 consists of 12 residues. As DNA, the CDR3 is TGTGCCAGCAGTTTACGCCCCTTCGGCTACACCTTC. Encoded protein: CASSLRPFGYTF.

Here the CDR3 reads CSVNRLAGGVGTDTQYF. The CDR3 DNA reads as TGCAGCGTCAATAGACTAGCGGGAGGGGTGGGGACAGATACGCAGTATTTT. This chain connects TRBV29-1 to TRBJ2-3; TRBD2 matches at 14 bases. Germline values: CDR1 SQVTM, CDR2 ANQGSEA. The V gene end was trimmed by 6 bases and the J gene end by 3 bases; junction bases not matched to a gene: 11. The CDR3 is 17 amino acids.

The chain is built from TRBV30 and TRBJ1-2; possibly TRBD1 for D (6 bases). Between the trimmed V and J ends, which lost 1 base and 2 bases, there was a span of 14 bases. The CDR3 runs 15 residues. Germline loops: CDR1 GTSNPN, CDR2 SVGIG (reference sequence). CDR3 bases: TGTGCCTGGAGTGGTACACAGGGTTCCAACTATGGCTACACCTTC. It encodes CAWSGTQGSNYGYTF.

The V and J genes are TRBV18 and TRBJ2-1; 7 nucleotides match TRBD2. V lost 3 bases and J lost 4; bases outside the gene matches: 12. The CDR3 contains 17 residues. The germline V gene has CDR1 KGHSH and CDR2 LQKENI. The chain's CDR3 is CASSPNSLAGAYNEQFF. In DNA form, the CDR3 reads TGTGCCAGCTCACCTAATAGCTTGGCGGGAGCTTACAATGAGCAGTTCTTC.

The CDR3 sequence: CASSITADLGYTF. As DNA, the CDR3 is TGTGCCAGTAGTATTACCGCGGATCTCGGCTACACCTTC. The chain recombines TRBV19 with TRBJ1-2; D not resolved. Trimming took 3 bases from V and 8 from J, leaving 13 bases between them. The germline V gene encodes CDR1 LNHDA and CDR2 SQIVND (reference sequence). This CDR3 has 13 amino acids.

This rearrangement joins TRBV4-1 to TRBJ2-7; perhaps D is TRBD1 or TRBD2 (5 bases each). V was clipped by 2 bases and J by 2 bases, with 22 bases between them. Germline CDR1 MGHRA, CDR2 YSYEKL. This CDR3 spans 18 amino acids. CDR3 DNA sequence: TGCGCCAGCAGCCAAAAACCAATAGCAGGGACCTTCACCTACGAGCAGTACTTC. Amino acids: CASSQKPIAGTFTYEQYF.

Written as DNA, the CDR3 is TGTGCCAGCAGTGAACCCGGCTATGGCTACACCTTC. This translates into CASSEPGYGYTF. The rearrangement joins TRBV6-1 to TRBJ1-2; D is undetermined. CDR1 and CDR2 (germline): MNHNS, SASEGT. Trimming removed 2 bases from V and 4 bases from J, with 5 bases in between. This CDR3 has 12 amino acids.

CDR3 sequence: CASRSWNDGTEAFF. The CDR3 DNA reads TGTGCCAGCAGGTCGTGGAATGATGGGACTGAAGCTTTCTTT. V usage is TRBV6-1 and J usage is TRBJ1-1; D is undetermined. The V gene's germline CDR1 is MNHNS and CDR2 SASEGT. V lost 6 bases and J 5 bases, leaving 16 bases between the germline ends. The CDR3 length is 14 residues.

The CDR3 DNA reads as TGTGCCACCAGCATCCAAGGGAATAGCAATCAGCCCCAGCATTTT. As protein: CATSIQGNSNQPQHF. The rearrangement links TRBV15 to TRBJ1-5; D gene unclear. CDR3 length: 15 amino acids. The V end lost 4 bases, the J end lost 0 bases, and 10 bases lay between the germline ends. Germline CDR1 reads LNHNV; CDR2 reads YYDKDF (reference sequence).

The V call is TRBV10-1, the J call TRBJ2-3, with a possible D match to TRBD2 (5 bases). Germline CDR1 and CDR2: WNHNN and SYGVQD (reference sequence). CDR3 length: 15 amino acids. Trimming removed 4 bases at V and 2 bases at J, with 13 bases between. Here the CDR3 DNA reads TGCGCCAGCAGTGCCTGCGGGTGGGACACAGATACGCAGTATTTT. It encodes CASSACGWDTDTQYF.

V gene TRBV6-5 combines with J gene TRBJ1-1; 9 nucleotides line up with TRBD1. Germline assignment: CDR1 MNHEY and CDR2 SVGAGI. This CDR3 is 13 amino acids long. V lost 6 bases and J lost 5; bases outside the gene matches: 4. CDR3 loop: CASRPDRGTEAFF. Here the CDR3 DNA reads TGTGCCAGCAGGCCGGACAGGGGAACTGAAGCTTTCTTT.

V is TRBV2 and J is TRBJ1-1; possibly TRBD1 for D (5 bases). This CDR3 region has 13 residues. V was trimmed by 4 bases and J by 1 base, leaving 7 bases between them. The germline CDR1 and CDR2 sequences are SNHLY and FYNNEI. CDR3 bases: TGTGCCAGCAGTGCGGACAAGAACACTGAAGCTTTCTTT. It codes for CASSADKNTEAFF.

The CDR3 nucleotides read TGCGCCAGCAGCAGGGACAGGGGGATGGATACGCAGTATTTT. Its translation is CASSRDRGMDTQYF. The chain has TRBV5-1 and TRBJ2-3; TRBD1 agrees at 11 bases. V dropped 4 bases and J dropped 6; count of bases not matched to a gene: 4. CDR1 SGHRS and CDR2 YFSETQ come from the germline V gene. The CDR3 covers 14 residues.

The rearrangement joins TRBV13 to TRBJ2-5; D assignment may be TRBD1 or TRBD2 (5 bases each). The CDR3 totals 15 residues. V shed 5 bases and J shed 5 bases, with 18 bases lying between them. Germline CDR1 and CDR2: PRHDT and FYEKMQ (reference sequence). In nucleotides, the CDR3 is TGTGCCAGCAGCCATGGGACCCCGAAGGCTGAGACCCAGTACTTC. This codes for CASSHGTPKAETQYF.